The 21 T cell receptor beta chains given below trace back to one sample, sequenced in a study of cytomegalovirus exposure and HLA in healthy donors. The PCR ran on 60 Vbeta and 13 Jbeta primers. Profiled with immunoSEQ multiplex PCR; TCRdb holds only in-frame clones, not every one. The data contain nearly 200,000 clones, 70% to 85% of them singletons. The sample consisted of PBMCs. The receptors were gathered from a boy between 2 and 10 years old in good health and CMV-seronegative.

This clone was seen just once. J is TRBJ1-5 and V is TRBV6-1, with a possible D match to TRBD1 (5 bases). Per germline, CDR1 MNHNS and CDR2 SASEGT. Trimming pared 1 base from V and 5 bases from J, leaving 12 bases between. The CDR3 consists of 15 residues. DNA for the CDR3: TGTGCCAGCAGTGAAGGTATCAGGGAAGATCAGCCCCAGCATTTT. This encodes CASSEGIREDQPQHF.

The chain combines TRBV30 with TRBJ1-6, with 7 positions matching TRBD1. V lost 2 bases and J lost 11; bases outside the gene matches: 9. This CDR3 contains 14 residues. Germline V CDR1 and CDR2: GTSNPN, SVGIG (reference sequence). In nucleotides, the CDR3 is TGTGCCTGGAGTCGACAGGGTCTGCTCCCACCCCTCCACTTT. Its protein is CAWSRQGLLPPLHF.

CDR3 in DNA: TGTGCCTGGGATCGGACAGGGGAGGAAAAACTGTTTTTT. Translated, it gives CAWDRTGEEKLFF. This chain connects TRBV30 to TRBJ1-4; 9 nucleotides line up with TRBD1. With 5 bases clipped from V and 8 bases from J, the junction kept 6 bases outside the gene matches. CDR3 length: 13 amino acids. CDR1 and CDR2 from the germline V gene are GTSNPN and SVGIG (reference sequence). The whole variable domain, filled in from reference TRBV30 and TRBJ1-4, reads SQTIHQWPATLVQPVGSPLSLECTVEGTSNPNLYWYRQAAGRGLQLLFYSVGIGQISSEVPQNLSASRPQDRQFILSSKKLLLSDSGFYLCAWDRTGEEKLFFGSGTQLSVL.

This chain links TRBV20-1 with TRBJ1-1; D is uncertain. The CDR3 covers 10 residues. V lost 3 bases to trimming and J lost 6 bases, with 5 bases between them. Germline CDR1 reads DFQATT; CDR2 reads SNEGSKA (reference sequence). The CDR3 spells CSARSSEAFF. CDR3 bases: TGCAGTGCTAGGAGCTCTGAAGCTTTCTTT.

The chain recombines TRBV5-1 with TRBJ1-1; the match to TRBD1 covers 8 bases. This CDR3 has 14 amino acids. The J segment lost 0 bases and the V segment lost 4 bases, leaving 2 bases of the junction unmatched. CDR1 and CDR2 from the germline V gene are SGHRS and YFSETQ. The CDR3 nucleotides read TGCGCCAGCAGCCTGACAGGGGTGAACACTGAAGCTTTCTTT. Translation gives CASSLTGVNTEAFF.

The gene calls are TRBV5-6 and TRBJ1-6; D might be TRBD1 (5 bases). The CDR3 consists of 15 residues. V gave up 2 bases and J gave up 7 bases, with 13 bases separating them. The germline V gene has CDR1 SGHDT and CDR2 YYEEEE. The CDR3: CASSLPGDPNSPLHF. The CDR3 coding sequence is TGTGCCAGCAGCTTACCGGGGGACCCAAATTCACCCCTCCACTTT. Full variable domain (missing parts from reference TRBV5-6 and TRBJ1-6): DAGVTQSPTHLIKTRGQQVTLRCSPKSGHDTVSWYQQALGQGPQFIFQYYEEEERQRGNFPDRFSGHQFPNYSSELNVNALLLGDSALYLCASSLPGDPNSPLHFGNGTRLTVT.

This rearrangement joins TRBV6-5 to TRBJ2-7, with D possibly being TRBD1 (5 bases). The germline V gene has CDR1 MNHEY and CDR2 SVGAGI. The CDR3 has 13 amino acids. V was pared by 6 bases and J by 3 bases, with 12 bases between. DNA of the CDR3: TGTGCCAGCAGAGGGGCTTGGATCTACGAGCAGTACTTC. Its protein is CASRGAWIYEQYF.

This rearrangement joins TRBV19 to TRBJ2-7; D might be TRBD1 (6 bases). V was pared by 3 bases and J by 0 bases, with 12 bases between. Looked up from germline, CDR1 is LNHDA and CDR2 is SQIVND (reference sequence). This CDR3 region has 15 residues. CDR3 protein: CASSILGGPSYEQYF. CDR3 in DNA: TGTGCCAGTAGTATCCTAGGGGGTCCCTCCTACGAGCAGTACTTC. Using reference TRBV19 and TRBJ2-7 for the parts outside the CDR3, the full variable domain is DGGITQSPKYLFRKEGQNVTLSCEQNLNHDAMYWYRQDPGQGLRLIYYSQIVNDFQKGDIAEGYSVSREKKESFPLTVTSAQKNPTAFYLCASSILGGPSYEQYFGPGTRLTVT.

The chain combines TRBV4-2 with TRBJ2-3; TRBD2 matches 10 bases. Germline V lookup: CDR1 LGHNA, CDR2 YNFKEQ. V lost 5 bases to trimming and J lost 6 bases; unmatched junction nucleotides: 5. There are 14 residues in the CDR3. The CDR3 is CASSSGGASDTQYF. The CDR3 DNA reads TGTGCCAGCAGCAGCGGGGGGGCTTCGGATACGCAGTATTTT.

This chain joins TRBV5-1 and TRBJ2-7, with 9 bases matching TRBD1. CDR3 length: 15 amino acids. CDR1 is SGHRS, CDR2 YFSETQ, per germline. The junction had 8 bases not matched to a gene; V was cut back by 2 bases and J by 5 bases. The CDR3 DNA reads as TGCGCCAGCAGCTTCCCCGGACAGGGGAACCACGAGCAGTACTTC. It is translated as CASSFPGQGNHEQYF.

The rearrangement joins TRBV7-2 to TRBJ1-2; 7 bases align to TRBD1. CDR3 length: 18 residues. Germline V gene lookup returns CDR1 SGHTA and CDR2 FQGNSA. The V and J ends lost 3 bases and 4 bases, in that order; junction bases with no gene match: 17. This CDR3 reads CASSFRGTAGRTFYGYTF. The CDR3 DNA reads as TGTGCCAGCAGCTTTAGGGGGACAGCCGGAAGGACATTCTATGGCTACACCTTC.

The CDR3 DNA follows: TGCGCCAGCAGCCAGAGTGGGGGGTCTAATGAAAAACTGTTTTTT. Protein: CASSQSGGSNEKLFF. This sequence joins TRBV4-1 and TRBJ1-4; TRBD1 might be the D (5 bases). CDR1 is MGHRA, CDR2 YSYEKL, per germline. V was trimmed by 3 bases and J by 3 bases, leaving 11 bases between them. The CDR3 extends over 15 amino acids.

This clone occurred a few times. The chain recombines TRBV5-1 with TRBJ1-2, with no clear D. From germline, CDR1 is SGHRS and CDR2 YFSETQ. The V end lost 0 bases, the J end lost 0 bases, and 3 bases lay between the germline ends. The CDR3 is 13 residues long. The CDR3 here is CASSLVANYGYTF. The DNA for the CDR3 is TGCGCCAGCAGCTTGGTAGCTAACTATGGCTACACCTTC.

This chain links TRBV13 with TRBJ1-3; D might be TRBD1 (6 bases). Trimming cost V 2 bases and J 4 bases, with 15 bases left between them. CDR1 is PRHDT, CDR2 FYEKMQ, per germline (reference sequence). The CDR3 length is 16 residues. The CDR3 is CASSLSWGPRGNTIYF. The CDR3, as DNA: TGTGCCAGCAGCTTAAGTTGGGGGCCGCGGGGAAACACCATATATTTT.

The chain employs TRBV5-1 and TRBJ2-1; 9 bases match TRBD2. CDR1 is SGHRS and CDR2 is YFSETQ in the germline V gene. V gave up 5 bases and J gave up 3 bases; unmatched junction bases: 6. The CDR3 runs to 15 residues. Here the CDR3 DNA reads TGCGCCAGCAGTTTAGCGGGGGCTCTCTACAATGAGCAGTTCTTC. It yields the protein CASSLAGALYNEQFF.

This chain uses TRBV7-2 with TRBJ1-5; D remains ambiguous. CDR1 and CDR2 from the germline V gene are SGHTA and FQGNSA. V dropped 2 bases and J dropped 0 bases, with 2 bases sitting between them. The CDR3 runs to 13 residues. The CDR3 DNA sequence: TGTGCCAGCAGCTTACATAGCAATCAGCCCCAGCATTTT. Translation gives CASSLHSNQPQHF. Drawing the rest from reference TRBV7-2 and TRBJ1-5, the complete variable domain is GAGVSQSPSNKVTEKGKDVELRCDPISGHTALYWYRQSLGQGLEFLIYFQGNSAPDKSGLPSDRFSAERTGGSVSTLTIQRTQQEDSAVYLCASSLHSNQPQHFGDGTRLSIL.

CDR3 region: CASSQDYDYNAHTQYF. DNA of the CDR3: TGTGCCAGCAGCCAAGACTACGACTACAATGCACATACGCAGTATTTT. The chain combines TRBV14 with TRBJ2-3; D may be TRBD2 (5 bases). Germline CDR1 is SGHDN and CDR2 is FVKESK. The CDR3 is 16 residues long. V was trimmed by 0 bases and J by 7 bases, leaving 17 bases between them. Using reference TRBV14 and TRBJ2-3 for the parts outside the CDR3, the full variable domain is EAGVTQFPSHSVIEKGQTVTLRCDPISGHDNLYWYRRVMGKEIKFLLHFVKESKQDESGMPNNRFLAERTGGTYSTLKVQPAELEDSGVYFCASSQDYDYNAHTQYFGPGTRLTVL.

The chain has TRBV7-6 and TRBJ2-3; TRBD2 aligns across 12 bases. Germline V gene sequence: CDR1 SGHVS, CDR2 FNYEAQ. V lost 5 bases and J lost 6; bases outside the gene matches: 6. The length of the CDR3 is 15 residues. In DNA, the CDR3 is TGTGCCAGCAGCCCTAGCGGGGGGGCCTGGGATACGCAGTATTTT. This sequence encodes CASSPSGGAWDTQYF.

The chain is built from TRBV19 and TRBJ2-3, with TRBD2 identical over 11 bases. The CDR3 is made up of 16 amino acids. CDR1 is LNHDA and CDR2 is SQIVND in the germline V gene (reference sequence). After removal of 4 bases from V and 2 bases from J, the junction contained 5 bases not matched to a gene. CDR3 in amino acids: CASSSLAGGLTDTQYF. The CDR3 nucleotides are TGTGCCAGTAGTAGCCTAGCGGGGGGCCTCACAGATACGCAGTATTTT.

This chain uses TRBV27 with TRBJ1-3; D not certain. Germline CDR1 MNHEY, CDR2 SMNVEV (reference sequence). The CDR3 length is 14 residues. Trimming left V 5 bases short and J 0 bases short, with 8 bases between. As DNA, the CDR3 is TGTGCCAGCAGTCATTTGCGCTCTGGAAACACCATATATTTT. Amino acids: CASSHLRSGNTIYF.

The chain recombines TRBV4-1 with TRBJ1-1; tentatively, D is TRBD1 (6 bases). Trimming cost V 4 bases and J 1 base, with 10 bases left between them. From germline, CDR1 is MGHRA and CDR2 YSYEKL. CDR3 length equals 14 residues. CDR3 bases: TGCGCCAGCAGCCCTAGGACAGAGAACACTGAAGCTTTCTTT. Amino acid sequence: CASSPRTENTEAFF.